The sequence of this TCR beta chain was determined in a study of T-cell memory formation after mild COVID-19. Study-wide results and caveats: A balance of CD4 and CD8 characterized clones contracting day 15 to 85, whereas later expanders leaned CD4+. Contracting CD8+ clones were enriched in EMRA, CD4+ mainly in CM and EM. The pre-infection memory compartment contained some responding clones, suggesting cross-reactive memory joined.

Barcoded TCR alpha and TCR beta cDNA libraries with UMIs came from 5'RACE using constant-segment primers. TCRdb redid the calling of the 5' RACE reads with MiXCR, one entry per CDR3 protein. The sample lists about 470,000 distinct CDR3 sequences, 15% to 20% occurring once. This clonotype appeared a few times. The antigen is not known. From germline, CDR1 is LGHNA and CDR2 YSLEER. With 0 bases removed from V and 0 bases from J, the gap between germline ends came to 7 bases. CDR3 size: 15 residues. Specimen: PBMCs or a T cell subset sorted from them (not recorded which). V usage is TRBV4-3 and J usage is TRBJ2-3, with D perhaps matching TRBD1 (5 bases). The sequence derives from an adult woman who had mild COVID-19 (a few samples of this study predate the infection). Cell type and time point are not known. CDR3 DNA: TGCGCCAGCAGCCAAGATTCAGGGAGCACAGATACGCAGTATTTT. Encoded protein: CASSQDSGSTDTQYF.